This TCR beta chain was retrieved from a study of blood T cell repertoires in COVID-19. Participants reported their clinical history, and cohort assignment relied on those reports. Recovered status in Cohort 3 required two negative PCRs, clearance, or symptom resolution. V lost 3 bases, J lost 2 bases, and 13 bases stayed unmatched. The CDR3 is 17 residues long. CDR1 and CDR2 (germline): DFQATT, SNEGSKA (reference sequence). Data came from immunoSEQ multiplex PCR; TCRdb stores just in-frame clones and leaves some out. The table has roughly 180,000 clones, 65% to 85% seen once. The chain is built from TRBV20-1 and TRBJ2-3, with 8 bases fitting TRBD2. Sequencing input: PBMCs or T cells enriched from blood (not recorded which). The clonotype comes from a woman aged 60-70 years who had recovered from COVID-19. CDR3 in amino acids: CSASPPRLAGITDTQYF. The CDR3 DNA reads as TGCAGTGCTAGTCCCCCCCGATTAGCGGGAATCACAGATACGCAGTATTTT.